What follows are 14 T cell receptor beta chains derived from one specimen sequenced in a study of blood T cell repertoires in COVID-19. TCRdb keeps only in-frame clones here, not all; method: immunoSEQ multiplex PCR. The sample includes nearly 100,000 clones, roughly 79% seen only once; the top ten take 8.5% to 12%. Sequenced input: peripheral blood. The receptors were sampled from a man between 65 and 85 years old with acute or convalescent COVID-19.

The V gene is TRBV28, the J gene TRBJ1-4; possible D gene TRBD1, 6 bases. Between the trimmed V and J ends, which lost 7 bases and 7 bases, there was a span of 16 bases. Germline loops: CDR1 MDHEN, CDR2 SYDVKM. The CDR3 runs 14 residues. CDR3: CASTLGGLGEKLFF. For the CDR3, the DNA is TGTGCCAGCACCTTGGGGGGGCTGGGTGAAAAACTGTTTTTT. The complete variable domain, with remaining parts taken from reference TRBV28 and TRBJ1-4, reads DVKVTQSSRYLVKRTGEKVFLECVQDMDHENMFWYRQDPGLGLRLIYFSYDVKMKEKGDIPEGYSVSREKKERFSLILESASTNQTSMYLCASTLGGLGEKLFFGSGTQLSVL.

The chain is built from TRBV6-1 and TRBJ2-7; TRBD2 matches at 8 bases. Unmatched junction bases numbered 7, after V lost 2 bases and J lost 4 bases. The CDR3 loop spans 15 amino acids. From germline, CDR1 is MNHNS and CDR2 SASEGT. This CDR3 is CASSERLAGRYEQYF. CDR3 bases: TGTGCCAGCAGTGAAAGGCTAGCGGGCAGATACGAGCAGTACTTC.

CDR3 DNA: TGTGCCAGCAGGACCACCGGGACAGGTAGAGGCTACACCTTC. Protein product: CASRTTGTGRGYTF. The rearrangement joins TRBV2 to TRBJ1-2; 8 nucleotides line up with TRBD1. The germline CDR1 and CDR2 sequences are SNHLY and FYNNEI. The V and J ends lost 6 bases and 8 bases, in that order; junction bases with no gene match: 11. The CDR3 runs 14 residues.

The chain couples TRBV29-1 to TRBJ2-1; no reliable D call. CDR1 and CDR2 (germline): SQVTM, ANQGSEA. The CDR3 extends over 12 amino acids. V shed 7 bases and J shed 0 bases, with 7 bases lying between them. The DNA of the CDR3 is TGCAGCGGGGCAATCTCCTACAATGAGCAGTTCTTC. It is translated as CSGAISYNEQFF.

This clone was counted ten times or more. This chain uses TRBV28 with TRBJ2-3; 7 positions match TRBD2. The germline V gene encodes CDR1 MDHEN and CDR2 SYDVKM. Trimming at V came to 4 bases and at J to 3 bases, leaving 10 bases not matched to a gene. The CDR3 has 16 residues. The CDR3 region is CASSSQTGGSTDTQYF. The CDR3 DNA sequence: TGTGCCAGCAGTTCTCAAACGGGAGGTTCAACAGATACGCAGTATTTT.

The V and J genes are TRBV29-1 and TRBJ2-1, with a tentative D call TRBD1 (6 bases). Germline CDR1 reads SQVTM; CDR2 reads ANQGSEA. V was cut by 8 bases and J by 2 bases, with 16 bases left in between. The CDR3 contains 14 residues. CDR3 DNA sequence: TGCAGCATGCGGCAGGGGCCTACCTACAATGAGCAGTTCTTC. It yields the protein CSMRQGPTYNEQFF.

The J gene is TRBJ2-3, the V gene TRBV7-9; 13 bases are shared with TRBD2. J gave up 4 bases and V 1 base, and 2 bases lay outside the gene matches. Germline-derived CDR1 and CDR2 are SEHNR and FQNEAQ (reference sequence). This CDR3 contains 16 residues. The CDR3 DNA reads TGTGCCAGCAGCTTAGGGACTAGCGGGAGCCCAGATACGCAGTATTTT. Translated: CASSLGTSGSPDTQYF.

CDR3 sequence reads: CASSPQGQGSEKLFF. In nucleotides, the CDR3 is TGTGCCAGCAGCCCGCAAGGCCAGGGATCCGAAAAACTGTTTTTT. This chain connects TRBV5-5 to TRBJ1-4, with TRBD1 as a possible D gene (5 bases). The germline CDR1 and CDR2 sequences are SGHKS and YYEKEE (reference sequence). The CDR3 covers 15 residues. The V end was cut by 4 bases, the J end by 8 bases, with 18 bases between.

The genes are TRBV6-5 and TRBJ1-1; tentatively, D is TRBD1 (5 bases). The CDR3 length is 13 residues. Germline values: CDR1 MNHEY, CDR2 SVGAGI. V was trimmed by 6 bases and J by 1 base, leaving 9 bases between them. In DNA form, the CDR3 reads TGTGCCAGCAGACCAGGACAGAACACTGAAGCTTTCTTT. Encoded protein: CASRPGQNTEAFF.

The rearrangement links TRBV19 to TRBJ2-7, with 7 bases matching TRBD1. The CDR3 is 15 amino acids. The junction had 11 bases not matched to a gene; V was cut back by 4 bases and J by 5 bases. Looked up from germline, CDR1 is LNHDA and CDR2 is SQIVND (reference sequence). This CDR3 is CASSTRQGTLNEQYF. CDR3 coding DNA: TGTGCCAGTAGTACCCGACAGGGTACGTTGAACGAGCAGTACTTC. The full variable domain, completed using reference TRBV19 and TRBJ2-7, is DGGITQSPKYLFRKEGQNVTLSCEQNLNHDAMYWYRQDPGQGLRLIYYSQIVNDFQKGDIAEGYSVSREKKESFPLTVTSAQKNPTAFYLCASSTRQGTLNEQYFGPGTRLTVT.

Here the CDR3 DNA reads TGTGCCAGCAGTTTCTCAGCGGGAGGGTTCAATGAGCAGTTCTTC. Its translation is CASSFSAGGFNEQFF. V gene TRBV6-6 combines with J gene TRBJ2-1; TRBD2 agrees at 10 bases. The CDR3 runs 15 residues. The V and J ends lost 4 bases and 6 bases, in that order; junction bases with no gene match: 6. Germline CDR1 MNHNY, CDR2 SVGAGI (reference sequence).

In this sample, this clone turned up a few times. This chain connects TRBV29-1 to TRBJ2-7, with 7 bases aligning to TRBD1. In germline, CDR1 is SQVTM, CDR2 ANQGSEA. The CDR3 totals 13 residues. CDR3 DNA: TGCAGGCGTACAGGGGTCCTCTCCTACGAGCAGTACTTC. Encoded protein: CRRTGVLSYEQYF.

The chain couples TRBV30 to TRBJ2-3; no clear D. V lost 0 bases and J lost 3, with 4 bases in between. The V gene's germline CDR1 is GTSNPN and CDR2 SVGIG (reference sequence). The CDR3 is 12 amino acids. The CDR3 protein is CAWSVGTDTQYF. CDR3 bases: TGTGCCTGGAGTGTCGGTACAGATACGCAGTATTTT.

This chain's CDR3 is CASSLFRTSGTTGELFF. The CDR3 nucleotides read TGCGCCAGCAGCTTGTTTCGCACTAGCGGAACCACCGGGGAGCTGTTTTTT. The chain employs TRBV5-1 and TRBJ2-2, with 8 positions matching TRBD2. The CDR3 extends over 17 amino acids. Trimming cost V 1 base and J 4 bases; bases outside gene matches: 9. Germline V gene lookup returns CDR1 SGHRS and CDR2 YFSETQ. Drawing the rest from reference TRBV5-1 and TRBJ2-2, the complete variable domain is KAGVTQTPRYLIKTRGQQVTLSCSPISGHRSVSWYQQTPGQGLQFLFEYFSETQRNKGNFPGRFSGRQFSNSRSEMNVSTLELGDSALYLCASSLFRTSGTTGELFFGEGSRLTVL.